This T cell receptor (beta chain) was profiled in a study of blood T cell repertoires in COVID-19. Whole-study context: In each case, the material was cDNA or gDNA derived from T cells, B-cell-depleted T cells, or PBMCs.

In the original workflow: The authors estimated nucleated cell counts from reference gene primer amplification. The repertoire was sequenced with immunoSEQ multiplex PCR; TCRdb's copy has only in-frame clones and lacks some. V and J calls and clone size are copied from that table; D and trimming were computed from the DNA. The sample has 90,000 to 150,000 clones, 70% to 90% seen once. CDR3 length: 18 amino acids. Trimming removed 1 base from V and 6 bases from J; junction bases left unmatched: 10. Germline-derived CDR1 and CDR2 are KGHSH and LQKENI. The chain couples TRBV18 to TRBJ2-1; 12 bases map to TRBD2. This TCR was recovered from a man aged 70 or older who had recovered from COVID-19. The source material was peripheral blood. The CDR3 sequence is CASSPRRLAGGPSNEQFF. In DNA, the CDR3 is TGTGCCAGCTCACCACGCCGGCTAGCGGGGGGGCCCTCCAATGAGCAGTTCTTC.